This T cell receptor (beta chain) comes out of a study of CD4 T cells in relation to SARS-CoV-2 and coronaviruses. The repertoire was sequenced with immunoSEQ multiplex PCR; TCRdb's copy has only in-frame clones and lacks some. The repertoire includes about 26,000 clones, about three quarters of them detected once, and about 10% sits in the top ten. Whole-study results and caveats: About 65% of donors had memory CD4+ clonotypes crossrecognizing SARS-CoV-2 and common cold coronavirus spike.

The unexposed donors gave CD4+ T cells in 2011-2018, prior to COVID-19. CD4+ T cells were isolated from the cells after 10 days of culture. As cell numbers allowed, unexposed-donor CD4+ T cells faced SARS-CoV-2 S/N and four cold-coronavirus spikes. The CDR3 consists of 15 residues. Trimming removed 1 base at V and 0 bases at J, with 7 bases between. CDR1 is SGHRS, CDR2 YFSETQ, per germline. For this clone: Its antigen remains unidentified.

The clonotype originates from a human donor in good health. The chain joins TRBV5-1 to TRBJ2-2; TRBD1 might be the D (5 bases). Specimen: CD4+ T cells from PBMCs, cultured in vitro. CDR3 sequence reads: CASSLQGANTGELFF. The CDR3 region has the DNA TGCGCCAGCAGCTTGCAGGGCGCGAACACCGGGGAGCTGTTTTTT.